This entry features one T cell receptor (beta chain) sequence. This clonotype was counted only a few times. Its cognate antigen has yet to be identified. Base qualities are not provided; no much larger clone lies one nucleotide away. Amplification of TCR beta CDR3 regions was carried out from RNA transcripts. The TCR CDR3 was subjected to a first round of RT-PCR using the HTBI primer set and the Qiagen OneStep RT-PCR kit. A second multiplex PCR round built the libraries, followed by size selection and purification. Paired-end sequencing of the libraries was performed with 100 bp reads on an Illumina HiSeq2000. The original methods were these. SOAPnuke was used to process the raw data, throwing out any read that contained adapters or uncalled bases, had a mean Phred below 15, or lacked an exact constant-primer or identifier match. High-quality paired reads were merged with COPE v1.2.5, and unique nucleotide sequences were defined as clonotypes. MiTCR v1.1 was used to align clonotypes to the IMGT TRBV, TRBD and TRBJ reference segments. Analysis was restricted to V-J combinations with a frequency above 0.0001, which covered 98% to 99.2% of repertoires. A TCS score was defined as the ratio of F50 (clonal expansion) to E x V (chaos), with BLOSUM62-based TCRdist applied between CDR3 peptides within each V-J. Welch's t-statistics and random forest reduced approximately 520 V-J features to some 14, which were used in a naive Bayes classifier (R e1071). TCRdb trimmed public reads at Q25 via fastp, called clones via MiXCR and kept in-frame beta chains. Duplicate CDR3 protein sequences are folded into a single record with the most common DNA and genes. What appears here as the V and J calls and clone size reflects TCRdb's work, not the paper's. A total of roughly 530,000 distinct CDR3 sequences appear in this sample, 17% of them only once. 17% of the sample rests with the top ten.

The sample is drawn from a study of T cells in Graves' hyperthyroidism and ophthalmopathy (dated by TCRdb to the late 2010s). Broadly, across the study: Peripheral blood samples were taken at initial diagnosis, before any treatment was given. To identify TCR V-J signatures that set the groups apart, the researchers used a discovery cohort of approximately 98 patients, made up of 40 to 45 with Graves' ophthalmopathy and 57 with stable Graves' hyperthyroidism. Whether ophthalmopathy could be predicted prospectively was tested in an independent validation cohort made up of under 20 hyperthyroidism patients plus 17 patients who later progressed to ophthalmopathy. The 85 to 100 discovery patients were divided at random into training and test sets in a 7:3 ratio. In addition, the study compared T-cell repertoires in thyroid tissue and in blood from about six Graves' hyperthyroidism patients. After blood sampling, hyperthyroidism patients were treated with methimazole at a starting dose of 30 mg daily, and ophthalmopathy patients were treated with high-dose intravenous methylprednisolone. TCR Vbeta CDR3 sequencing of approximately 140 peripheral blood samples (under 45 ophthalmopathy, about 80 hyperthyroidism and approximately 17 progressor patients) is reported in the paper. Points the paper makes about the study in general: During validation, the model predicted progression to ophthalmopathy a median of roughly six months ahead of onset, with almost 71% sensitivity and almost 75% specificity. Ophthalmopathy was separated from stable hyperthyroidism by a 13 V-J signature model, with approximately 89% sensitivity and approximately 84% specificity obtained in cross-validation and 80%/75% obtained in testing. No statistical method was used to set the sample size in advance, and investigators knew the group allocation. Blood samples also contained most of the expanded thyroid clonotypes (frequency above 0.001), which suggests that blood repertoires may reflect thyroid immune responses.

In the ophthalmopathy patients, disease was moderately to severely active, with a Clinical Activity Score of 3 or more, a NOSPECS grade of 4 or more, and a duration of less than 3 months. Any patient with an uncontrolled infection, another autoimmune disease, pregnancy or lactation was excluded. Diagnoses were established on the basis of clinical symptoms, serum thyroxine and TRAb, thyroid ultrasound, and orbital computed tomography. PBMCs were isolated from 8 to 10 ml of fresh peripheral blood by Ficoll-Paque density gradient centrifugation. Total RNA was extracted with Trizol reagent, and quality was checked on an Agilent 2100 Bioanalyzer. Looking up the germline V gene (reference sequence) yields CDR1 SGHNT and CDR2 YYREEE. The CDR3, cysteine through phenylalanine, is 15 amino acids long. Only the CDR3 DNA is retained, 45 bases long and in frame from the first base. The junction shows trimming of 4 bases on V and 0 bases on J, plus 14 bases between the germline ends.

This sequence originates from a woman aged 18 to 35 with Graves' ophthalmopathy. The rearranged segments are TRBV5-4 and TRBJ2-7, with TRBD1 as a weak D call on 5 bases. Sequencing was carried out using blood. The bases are TGTGCCAGCAGCCCCCAGGACAAACCCTCCTACGAGCAGTACTTC. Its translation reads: CASSPQDKPSYEQYF.